The 32 T cell receptor beta chains given below trace back to one sample, sequenced in a study of cytomegalovirus exposure and HLA in healthy donors. The PCR contained 60 Vbeta and 13 Jbeta primers. Using immunoSEQ multiplex PCR, the repertoire was profiled, and TCRdb retains in-frame clones only, with some absent. The data contain about 130,000 clones, about 70% of them singletons. Sequences were obtained from PBMCs. The receptor set was obtained from a woman in her sixties or seventies in good health and CMV-seropositive.

This sequence joins TRBV6-5 and TRBJ1-3, with a possible D match to TRBD1 (6 bases). CDR3 length: 15 amino acids. CDR1 and CDR2 from the germline V gene are MNHEY and SVGAGI. The V and J ends lost 6 bases and 2 bases respectively, with 14 bases between them. As DNA, the CDR3 is TGTGCCAGCAGCCTACAGGGCTACCCTGGAAACACCATATATTTT. Translation: CASSLQGYPGNTIYF.

This sequence joins TRBV19 and TRBJ2-7; TRBD2 aligns across 8 bases. The CDR3 loop spans 14 amino acids. Germline-derived CDR1 and CDR2 are LNHDA and SQIVND (reference sequence). The V gene end was trimmed by 5 bases and the J gene end by 2 bases; junction bases not matched to a gene: 5. The CDR3 DNA follows: TGTGCCAGTAGTCCGGGACTAGGGCCCTACGAGCAGTACTTC. Translating gives CASSPGLGPYEQYF.

The rearrangement uses TRBV7-9 and TRBJ2-2, with 10 bases lining up with TRBD1. The J segment lost 4 bases and the V segment lost 4 bases, leaving 0 bases of the junction unmatched. This CDR3 contains 14 residues. CDR1 and CDR2 from the germline V gene are SEHNR and FQNEAQ (reference sequence). The CDR3 nucleotides read TGTGCCAGCAGCTGGACAGGGGGCACCGGGGAGCTGTTTTTT. Its translation: CASSWTGGTGELFF.

This clone was observed once. This chain connects TRBV2 to TRBJ1-6; TRBD1 agrees at 10 bases. In germline, CDR1 is SNHLY, CDR2 FYNNEI. This CDR3 is 14 amino acids long. The V segment lost 6 bases and the J segment 9 bases; nucleotides outside the gene matches: 5. The CDR3 sequence is CASSRDRGSSPLHF. CDR3 sequence (DNA): TGTGCCAGCAGCCGGGACAGGGGTTCTTCACCCCTCCACTTT.

The CDR3 here is CASSDQTSNEQFF. DNA of the CDR3: TGTGCCAGCAGTGATCAGACTAGCAATGAGCAGTTCTTC. The chain is built from TRBV2 and TRBJ2-1, with a tentative D call TRBD2 (6 bases). Germline lookup yields CDR1 SNHLY and CDR2 FYNNEI. Trimming shortened V by 3 bases and J by 6 bases, and 9 bases separated the two germline ends. This CDR3 spans 13 amino acids.

This clone was observed a few times. J is TRBJ1-1 and V is TRBV18; TRBD1 matches 9 bases. This CDR3 spans 15 amino acids. With 2 bases clipped from V and 4 bases from J, the junction kept 5 bases outside the gene matches. The germline V gene encodes CDR1 KGHSH and CDR2 LQKENI. In nucleotides, the CDR3 is TGTGCCAGCTCACCAGACTACAGGGGGCTCACTGAAGCTTTCTTT. Amino acids: CASSPDYRGLTEAFF.

This clone turned up a few times. This rearrangement joins TRBV19 to TRBJ2-1; 7 bases agree with TRBD2. V shed 10 bases and J 8 bases; nucleotides not matched to a gene: 14. The CDR3 loop spans 14 amino acids. CDR1 is LNHDA, CDR2 SQIVND, per germline (reference sequence). The CDR3 DNA reads TGTGCCACCAGCTTAGCGGGCCCTCGGGATGAGCAGTTCTTC. Translated, it gives CATSLAGPRDEQFF.

This chain links TRBV7-3 with TRBJ1-2, with TRBD1 identical over 7 bases. This CDR3 spans 13 amino acids. Per the germline V gene, CDR1 is SGHTA and CDR2 is FQGTGA. J lost 2 bases, V lost 5 bases, and 2 bases had no gene match. For the CDR3, the DNA is TGTGCCAGCAGCACGGGACAGAACTATGGCTACACCTTC. It translates to CASSTGQNYGYTF.

This chain joins TRBV10-3 and TRBJ2-7, with D possibly being TRBD2 (6 bases). This CDR3 has 16 residues. Trimming stripped 2 bases from V and 2 bases from J, with 16 bases between. Germline V lookup: CDR1 ENHRY, CDR2 SYGVKD. In DNA, the CDR3 is TGTGCCATCAGTGAGCAGTGGGGGGAACCGACCTACGAGCAGTACTTC. This gives the protein CAISEQWGEPTYEQYF.

Note on this clone: Other DNA sequences of this sample code for an identical CDR3. The chain couples TRBV9 to TRBJ1-1; D gene uncertain. V gave up 2 bases and J gave up 7 bases, with 12 bases separating them. Germline loops: CDR1 SGDLS, CDR2 YYNGEE. This CDR3 spans 13 amino acids. CDR3 bases: TGTGCCAGCAGCGTTACCCAGGTAGGTGAAGCTTTCTTT. As protein: CASSVTQVGEAFF.

V usage is TRBV11-2 and J usage is TRBJ2-1, with D possibly matching TRBD2 (6 bases). The V end was cut by 6 bases, the J end by 8 bases, with 17 bases between. Looked up from germline, CDR1 is SGHAT and CDR2 is FQNNGV. The CDR3 loop spans 14 amino acids. The chain's CDR3 is CASSWEVKGDEQFF. The CDR3 region has the DNA TGTGCCAGCAGTTGGGAGGTGAAGGGAGATGAGCAGTTCTTC. The complete variable domain, with remaining parts taken from reference TRBV11-2 and TRBJ2-1, reads EAGVAQSPRYKIIEKRQSVAFWCNPISGHATLYWYQQILGQGPKLLIQFQNNGVVDDSQLPKDRFSAERLKGVDSTLKIQPAKLEDSAVYLCASSWEVKGDEQFFGPGTRLTVL.

The chain is built from TRBV28 and TRBJ1-6, with 7 nucleotides matching TRBD1. V was clipped by 2 bases and J by 5 bases; unmatched bases: 6. The CDR3 loop spans 16 amino acids. Germline V gene data show CDR1 as MDHEN and CDR2 as SYDVKM. The CDR3 reads CASSLAGTDDNSPLHF. CDR3 nucleotides: TGTGCCAGCAGTTTAGCGGGGACAGACGATAATTCACCCCTCCACTTT. The full variable domain, rest sourced from reference TRBV28 and TRBJ1-6, is DVKVTQSSRYLVKRTGEKVFLECVQDMDHENMFWYRQDPGLGLRLIYFSYDVKMKEKGDIPEGYSVSREKKERFSLILESASTNQTSMYLCASSLAGTDDNSPLHFGNGTRLTVT.

The chain joins TRBV9 to TRBJ1-6; D is unclear. Germline values: CDR1 SGDLS, CDR2 YYNGEE. Trimming cost V 4 bases and J 7 bases, with 18 bases left between them. The CDR3 has 16 residues. This CDR3 is CASSPRRGIGNSPLHF. The CDR3 region has the DNA TGTGCCAGCAGCCCCAGACGAGGGATCGGGAATTCACCCCTCCACTTT.

This chain joins TRBV6-5 and TRBJ2-4, with 8 bases lining up with TRBD2. The V gene's germline CDR1 is MNHEY and CDR2 SVGAGI. After removal of 5 bases from V and 7 bases from J, the junction contained 10 bases not matched to a gene. The CDR3 loop spans 15 amino acids. The CDR3 spells CASSPLGLASNIQYF. The CDR3 DNA reads as TGTGCCAGCAGTCCCCTCGGACTAGCTAGCAACATTCAGTACTTC.

This clone has more than one count but fewer than ten. The chain has TRBV29-1 and TRBJ1-3, with no clear D. Trimming took 3 bases from V and 1 from J, leaving 10 bases between them. The CDR3 runs to 14 residues. CDR1 and CDR2 from the germline V gene are SQVTM and ANQGSEA. The CDR3 bases are TGCAGCGTTGACGAGTCTCGGTCTGGAAACACCATATATTTT. This translates into CSVDESRSGNTIYF.

The chain carries TRBV10-2 and TRBJ1-1, with unresolved D. Trimming stripped 3 bases from V and 6 bases from J, with 2 bases between. This CDR3 has 10 amino acids. Germline loops: CDR1 WSHSY, CDR2 SAAADI. The CDR3 spells CASSDSEAFF. Written as DNA, the CDR3 is TGCGCCAGCAGTGACTCTGAAGCTTTCTTT.

The chain employs TRBV2 and TRBJ1-3; the match to TRBD1 covers 10 bases. Looked up from germline, CDR1 is SNHLY and CDR2 is FYNNEI. The CDR3 contains 15 residues. V shed 6 bases and J 4 bases; nucleotides not matched to a gene: 6. CDR3 region: CASSGQGGGGNTIYF. The CDR3 DNA follows: TGTGCCAGCAGCGGACAGGGGGGAGGAGGAAACACCATATATTTT.

The CDR3 DNA reads TGTGCCAGCAGCTCCTGGGGTAGCGGGGTCAGCACAGATACGCAGTATTTT. As protein: CASSSWGSGVSTDTQYF. The J gene is TRBJ2-3, the V gene TRBV5-6; 8 nucleotides agree with TRBD2. The CDR3 runs 17 residues. The V gene end was trimmed by 3 bases and the J gene end by 0 bases; junction bases not matched to a gene: 9. Germline CDR1 is SGHDT and CDR2 is YYEEEE.

This clone was detected a few times. The rearrangement uses TRBV4-1 and TRBJ1-4; D is perhaps TRBD1 (5 bases). Germline V gene lookup returns CDR1 MGHRA and CDR2 YSYEKL. V was cut by 0 bases and J by 8 bases, with 13 bases left in between. The CDR3 is 15 residues long. The CDR3 coding sequence is TGCGCCAGCAGCCAAGAGGGGCAGGGTGGAGAAAAACTGTTTTTT. Translated: CASSQEGQGGEKLFF.

In its sample, this clone was seen many times. The J gene is TRBJ2-7, the V gene TRBV5-6; D not resolved. The CDR3 is 13 amino acids. Germline V gene data show CDR1 as SGHDT and CDR2 as YYEEEE. V was clipped by 1 base and J by 1 base, with 6 bases between them. This CDR3 is CASSLMTSYEQYF. As DNA, the CDR3 is TGTGCCAGCAGCTTGATGACTTCCTACGAGCAGTACTTC.

The chain links TRBV5-1 to TRBJ2-1; TRBD1 agrees at 8 bases. J gave up 7 bases and V 2 bases, and 5 bases lay outside the gene matches. The CDR3 spans 14 residues. Germline lookup yields CDR1 SGHRS and CDR2 YFSETQ. This CDR3 reads CASSLTGGSNEQFF. The CDR3, as DNA: TGCGCCAGCAGCTTAACAGGGGGGTCAAATGAGCAGTTCTTC.

The genes are TRBV14 and TRBJ2-1; 9 bases are a match to TRBD1. Germline lookup yields CDR1 SGHDN and CDR2 FVKESK. The CDR3 is 17 amino acids. Trimming took 0 bases from V and 3 from J; bases not matched to a gene: 6. CDR3 sequence reads: CASSQEGGTGFYNEQFF. In nucleotides, the CDR3 is TGTGCCAGCAGCCAAGAAGGGGGGACAGGGTTCTACAATGAGCAGTTCTTC.

This clone was counted between two and nine times. This chain connects TRBV2 to TRBJ1-4; TRBD1 might be the D (6 bases). The CDR3 covers 13 residues. The germline V and J ends were trimmed by 7 bases and 7 bases, with 13 bases remaining between them. Germline V gene lookup returns CDR1 SNHLY and CDR2 FYNNEI. CDR3 amino acids: CASTAGDLEKLFF. The CDR3 region has the DNA TGTGCCAGCACGGCAGGGGACCTTGAAAAACTGTTTTTT.

This chain connects TRBV5-6 to TRBJ1-1; unclear D gene. The V end was cut by 1 base, the J end by 7 bases, with 8 bases between. The CDR3 runs 12 residues. The germline V gene encodes CDR1 SGHDT and CDR2 YYEEEE. CDR3: CASSLLEGEAFF. DNA for the CDR3: TGTGCCAGCAGCTTGTTGGAGGGTGAAGCTTTCTTT.

The chain has TRBV6-1 and TRBJ2-7, with 11 bases aligning to TRBD1. Germline CDR1 and CDR2: MNHNS and SASEGT. This CDR3 is 14 amino acids long. Trimming cost V 6 bases and J 3 bases; bases outside gene matches: 4. The CDR3 DNA follows: TGTGCCAGCAGGGGGGGACAGGGGGGCTACGAGCAGTACTTC. Translating gives CASRGGQGGYEQYF.

The table lists this clone with a few counts. V and J are TRBV29-1 and TRBJ2-1, with TRBD1 as a possible D gene (6 bases). The germline V gene has CDR1 SQVTM and CDR2 ANQGSEA. V dropped 7 bases and J dropped 0 bases, with 10 bases sitting between them. The CDR3 loop spans 13 amino acids. This chain's CDR3 is CSETGSSYNEQFF. CDR3 DNA sequence: TGCAGCGAAACAGGGTCCTCCTACAATGAGCAGTTCTTC.

The chain carries TRBV5-1 and TRBJ1-1; TRBD1 is a possible D gene (5 bases). This CDR3 has 13 residues. In germline, CDR1 is SGHRS, CDR2 YFSETQ. Trimming left V 4 bases short and J 1 base short, with 8 bases between. The CDR3 bases are TGCGCCAGCAGCCAGGACAAGAACACTGAAGCTTTCTTT. Encoded protein: CASSQDKNTEAFF.

The chain has TRBV5-4 and TRBJ1-3, with TRBD1 matching over 7 bases. V was clipped by 0 bases and J by 4 bases; unmatched bases: 7. The CDR3 runs 16 residues. Germline V gene data show CDR1 as SGHNT and CDR2 as YYREEE (reference sequence). Written as DNA, the CDR3 is TGTGCCAGCAGCTTGGAGCCCACAGGGGTGGGAAACACCATATATTTT. Residues: CASSLEPTGVGNTIYF.

The chain uses TRBV9 and TRBJ2-1, with a weak D call TRBD1 (5 bases). The germline V and J ends were trimmed by 1 base and 5 bases, with 7 bases remaining between them. Germline values: CDR1 SGDLS, CDR2 YYNGEE. The CDR3 sequence is 13 residues long. The CDR3, as DNA: TGTGCCAGCAGCGTACAGGGCAACAATGAGCAGTTCTTC. Its protein is CASSVQGNNEQFF.

The chain is built from TRBV13 and TRBJ2-3; 12 bases fit TRBD2. Germline V lookup: CDR1 PRHDT, CDR2 FYEKMQ (reference sequence). V shed 5 bases, J shed 3 bases, and the junction held 6 bases outside the gene matches. There are 16 residues in the CDR3. CDR3 sequence: CASSNRTSGITDTQYF. In DNA, the CDR3 is TGTGCCAGCAGCAATAGGACTAGCGGGATTACAGATACGCAGTATTTT.

V usage is TRBV7-2 and J usage is TRBJ1-2, with TRBD1 as a possible D gene (5 bases). The germline V gene has CDR1 SGHTA and CDR2 FQGNSA. Trimming cost V 5 bases and J 4 bases, with 14 bases left between them. This CDR3 is 14 amino acids long. The CDR3 bases are TGTGCCAGCAGCGTACAGGCCACGGCCTATGGCTACACCTTC. Translated, it gives CASSVQATAYGYTF. Full variable domain (remainder filled in from reference TRBV7-2 and TRBJ1-2): GAGVSQSPSNKVTEKGKDVELRCDPISGHTALYWYRQSLGQGLEFLIYFQGNSAPDKSGLPSDRFSAERTGGSVSTLTIQRTQQEDSAVYLCASSVQATAYGYTFGSGTRLTVV.

The rearrangement uses TRBV7-8 and TRBJ1-3; 7 bases match TRBD1. From germline, CDR1 is SGHVS and CDR2 FQNEAQ. This CDR3 has 14 amino acids. V lost 5 bases and J lost 4; bases outside the gene matches: 5. In DNA, the CDR3 is TGTGCCAGCAGCCAGGGGGTTTCCGGAAACACCATATATTTT. Its protein is CASSQGVSGNTIYF.